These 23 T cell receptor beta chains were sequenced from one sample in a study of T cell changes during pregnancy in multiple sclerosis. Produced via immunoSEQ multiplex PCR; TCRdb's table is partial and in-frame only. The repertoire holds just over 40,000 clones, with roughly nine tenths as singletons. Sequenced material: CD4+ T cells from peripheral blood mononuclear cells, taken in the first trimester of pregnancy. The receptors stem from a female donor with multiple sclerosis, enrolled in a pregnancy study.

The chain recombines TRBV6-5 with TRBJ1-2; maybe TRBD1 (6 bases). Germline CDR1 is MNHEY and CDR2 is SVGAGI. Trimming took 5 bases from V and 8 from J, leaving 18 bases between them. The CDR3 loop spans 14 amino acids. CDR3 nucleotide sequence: TGTGCCAGCAGTCGTCTACAGGGTCGGGAAGGCTACACCTTC. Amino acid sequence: CASSRLQGREGYTF.

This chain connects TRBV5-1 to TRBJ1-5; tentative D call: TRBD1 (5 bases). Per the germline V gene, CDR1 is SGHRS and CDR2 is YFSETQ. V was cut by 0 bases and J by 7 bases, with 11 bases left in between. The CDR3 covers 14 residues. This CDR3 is CASSLAQGIQPQHF. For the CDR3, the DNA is TGCGCCAGCAGCTTGGCGCAGGGCATCCAGCCCCAGCATTTT.

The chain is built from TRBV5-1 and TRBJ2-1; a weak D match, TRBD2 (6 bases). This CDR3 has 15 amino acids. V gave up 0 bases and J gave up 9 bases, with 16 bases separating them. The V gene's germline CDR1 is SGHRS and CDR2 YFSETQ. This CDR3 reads CASSLVSGPLGEQFF. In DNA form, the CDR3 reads TGCGCCAGCAGCTTGGTTAGCGGCCCTTTAGGTGAGCAGTTCTTC.

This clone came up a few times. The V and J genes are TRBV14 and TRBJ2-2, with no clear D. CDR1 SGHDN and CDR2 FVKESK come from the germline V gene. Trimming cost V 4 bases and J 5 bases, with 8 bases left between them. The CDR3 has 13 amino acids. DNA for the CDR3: TGTGCCAGCAGCCTAACATCGACCGGGGAGCTGTTTTTT. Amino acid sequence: CASSLTSTGELFF.

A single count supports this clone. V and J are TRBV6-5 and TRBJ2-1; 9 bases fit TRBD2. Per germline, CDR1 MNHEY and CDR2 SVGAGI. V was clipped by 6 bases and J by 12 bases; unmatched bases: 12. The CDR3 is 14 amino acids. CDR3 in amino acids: CASRGGGGSQVQFF. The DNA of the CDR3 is TGTGCCAGCAGGGGCGGGGGGGGGTCTCAGGTGCAGTTCTTC.

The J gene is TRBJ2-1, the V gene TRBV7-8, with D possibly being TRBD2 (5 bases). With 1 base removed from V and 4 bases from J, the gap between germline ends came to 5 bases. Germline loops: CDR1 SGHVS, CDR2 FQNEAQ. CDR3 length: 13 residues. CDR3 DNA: TGTGCCAGCAGCTTAGGACTATACAATGAGCAGTTCTTC. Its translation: CASSLGLYNEQFF. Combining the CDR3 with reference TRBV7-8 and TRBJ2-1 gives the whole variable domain GAGVSQSPRYKVAKRGQDVALRCDPISGHVSLFWYQQALGQGPEFLTYFQNEAQLDKSGLPSDRFFAERPEGSVSTLKIQRTQQEDSAVYLCASSLGLYNEQFFGPGTRLTVL.

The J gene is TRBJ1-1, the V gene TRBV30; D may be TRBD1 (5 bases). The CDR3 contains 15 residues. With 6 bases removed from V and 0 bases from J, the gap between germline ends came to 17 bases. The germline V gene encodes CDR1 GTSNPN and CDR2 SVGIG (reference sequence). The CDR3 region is CACLPGLLMNTEAFF. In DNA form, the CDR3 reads TGTGCCTGCCTTCCGGGACTTCTCATGAACACTGAAGCTTTCTTT.

The CDR3 region is CASTGQVEGTQYF. In nucleotides, the CDR3 is TGTGCCTCTACCGGACAGGTAGAGGGGACCCAGTACTTC. V and J are TRBV30 and TRBJ2-5; 7 bases align to TRBD1. Trimming at V came to 7 bases and at J to 7 bases, leaving 12 bases not matched to a gene. There are 13 residues in the CDR3. Germline-derived CDR1 and CDR2 are GTSNPN and SVGIG (reference sequence).

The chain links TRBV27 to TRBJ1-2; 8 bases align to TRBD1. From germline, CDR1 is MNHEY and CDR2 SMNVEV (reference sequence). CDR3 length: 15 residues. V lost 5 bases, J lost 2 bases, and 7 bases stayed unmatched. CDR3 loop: CASSTFYRGNYGYTF. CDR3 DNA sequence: TGTGCCAGCAGTACCTTTTACAGGGGGAACTATGGCTACACCTTC.

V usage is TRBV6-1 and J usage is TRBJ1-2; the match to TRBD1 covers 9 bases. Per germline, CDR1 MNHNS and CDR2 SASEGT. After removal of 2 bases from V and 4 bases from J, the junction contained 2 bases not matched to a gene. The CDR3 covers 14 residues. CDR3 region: CASSETGGSYGYTF. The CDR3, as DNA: TGTGCCAGCAGTGAAACAGGGGGCAGCTATGGCTACACCTTC.

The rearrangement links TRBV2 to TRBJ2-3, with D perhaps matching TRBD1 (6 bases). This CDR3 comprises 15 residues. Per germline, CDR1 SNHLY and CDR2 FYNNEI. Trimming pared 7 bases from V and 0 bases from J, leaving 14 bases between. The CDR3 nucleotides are TGTGCCAGCAATTCCGACAGGTCTAGCACAGATACGCAGTATTTT. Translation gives CASNSDRSSTDTQYF.

The CDR3 loop is CASSWEGRGNTIYF. In DNA, the CDR3 is TGTGCCAGCAGTTGGGAGGGGAGAGGAAACACCATATATTTT. The chain joins TRBV6-5 to TRBJ1-3; possible D gene TRBD1, 5 bases. Germline V gene data show CDR1 as MNHEY and CDR2 as SVGAGI. This CDR3 has 14 amino acids. The ends were cut back, 4 bases at V and 4 bases at J, with 11 bases in the middle.

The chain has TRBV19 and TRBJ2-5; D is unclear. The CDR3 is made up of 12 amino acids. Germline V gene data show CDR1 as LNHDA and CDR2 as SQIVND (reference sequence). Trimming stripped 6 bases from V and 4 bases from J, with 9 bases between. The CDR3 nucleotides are TGTGCCAGTAGCGAGGTTCCAGAGACCCAGTACTTC. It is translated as CASSEVPETQYF. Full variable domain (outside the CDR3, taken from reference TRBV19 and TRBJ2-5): DGGITQSPKYLFRKEGQNVTLSCEQNLNHDAMYWYRQDPGQGLRLIYYSQIVNDFQKGDIAEGYSVSREKKESFPLTVTSAQKNPTAFYLCASSEVPETQYFGPGTRLLVL.

The CDR3 bases are TGTGCCAGCATCAGGGAGGGAACAGATACGCAGTATTTT. It specifies CASIREGTDTQYF. The rearrangement links TRBV5-6 to TRBJ2-3; the match to TRBD2 covers 7 bases. Germline V lookup: CDR1 SGHDT, CDR2 YYEEEE. Unmatched junction bases numbered 4, after V lost 6 bases and J lost 3 bases. This CDR3 contains 13 residues.

The CDR3 DNA reads as TGCGCCAGCAGTGAGGCGGGCGGCGGGGAGCTGTTTTTT. It yields the protein CASSEAGGGELFF. The V and J genes are TRBV10-1 and TRBJ2-2, with a weak D call TRBD2 (5 bases). With 2 bases removed from V and 7 bases from J, the gap between germline ends came to 8 bases. Per the germline V gene, CDR1 is WNHNN and CDR2 is SYGVQD (reference sequence). The CDR3 is 13 residues long.

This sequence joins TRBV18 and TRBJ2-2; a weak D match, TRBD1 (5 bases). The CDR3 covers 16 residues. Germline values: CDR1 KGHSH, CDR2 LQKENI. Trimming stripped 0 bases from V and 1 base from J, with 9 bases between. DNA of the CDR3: TGTGCCAGCTCACCACCCAATACAGGGAACACCGGGGAGCTGTTTTTT. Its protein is CASSPPNTGNTGELFF.

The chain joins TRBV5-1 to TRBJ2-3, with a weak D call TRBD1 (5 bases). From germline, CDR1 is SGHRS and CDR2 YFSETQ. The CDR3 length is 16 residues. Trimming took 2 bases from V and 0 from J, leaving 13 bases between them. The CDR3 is CASSLLPTESTDTQYF. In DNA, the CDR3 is TGCGCCAGCAGCTTACTCCCGACAGAGAGCACAGATACGCAGTATTTT.

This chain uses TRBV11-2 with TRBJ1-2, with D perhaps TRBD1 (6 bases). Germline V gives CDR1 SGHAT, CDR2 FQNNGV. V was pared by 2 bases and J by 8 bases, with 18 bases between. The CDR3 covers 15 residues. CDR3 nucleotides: TGTGCCAGCAGCTTATTGTTTCGGGGGGCTCGGGGCTACACCTTC. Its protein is CASSLLFRGARGYTF.

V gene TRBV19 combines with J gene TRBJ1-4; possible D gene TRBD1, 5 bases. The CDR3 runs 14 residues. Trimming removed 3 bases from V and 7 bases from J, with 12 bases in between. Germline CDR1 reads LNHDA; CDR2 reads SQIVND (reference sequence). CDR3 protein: CASSIQAGGEKLFF. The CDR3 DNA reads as TGTGCCAGTAGTATTCAGGCGGGGGGTGAAAAACTGTTTTTT.

This chain's CDR3 is CAWGGGQGNSPLHF. CDR3 DNA sequence: TGTGCCTGGGGGGGAGGGCAGGGGAATTCACCCCTCCACTTT. This chain links TRBV30 with TRBJ1-6, with D possibly TRBD1 on 6 matching bases. The germline V gene encodes CDR1 GTSNPN and CDR2 SVGIG (reference sequence). V was trimmed by 5 bases and J by 7 bases, leaving 15 bases between them. The CDR3 runs 14 residues.

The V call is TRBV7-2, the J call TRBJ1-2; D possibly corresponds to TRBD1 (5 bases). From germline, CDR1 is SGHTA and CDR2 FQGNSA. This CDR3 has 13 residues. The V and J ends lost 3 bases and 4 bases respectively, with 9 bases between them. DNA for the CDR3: TGTGCCAGCAGCTTTGACAGAAGCTATGGCTACACCTTC. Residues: CASSFDRSYGYTF.

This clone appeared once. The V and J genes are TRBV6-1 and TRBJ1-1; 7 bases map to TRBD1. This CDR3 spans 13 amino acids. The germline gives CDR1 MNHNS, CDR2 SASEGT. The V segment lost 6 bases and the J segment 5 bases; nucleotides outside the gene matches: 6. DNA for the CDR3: TGTGCCAGCAGCACAGGGGAAACGACTGAAGCTTTCTTT. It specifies CASSTGETTEAFF.

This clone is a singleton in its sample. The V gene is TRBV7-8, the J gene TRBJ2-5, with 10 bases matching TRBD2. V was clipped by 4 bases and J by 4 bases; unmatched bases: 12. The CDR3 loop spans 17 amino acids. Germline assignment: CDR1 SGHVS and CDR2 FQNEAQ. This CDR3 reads CASSSLLAGAPGETQYF. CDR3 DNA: TGTGCCAGCAGCTCTCTCCTAGCGGGAGCCCCGGGAGAGACCCAGTACTTC.